Below, 9 T cell receptor beta chains from the same sample are listed, as sequenced in a study of Siglec-9 on CD8 T cells in melanoma. Sequencing was performed with immunoSEQ multiplex PCR; in TCRdb, only in-frame clones are kept and a portion is missing. Among roughly 30,000 clones, 80% were seen once, and the ten largest hold about 6%. The sequenced sample consisted of Siglec-9- CD8+ T cells sorted from blood. These TCRs come from a human donor in good health.

This clone was observed a handful of times. This rearrangement joins TRBV6-1 to TRBJ1-6; TRBD1 aligns across 8 bases. This CDR3 spans 13 amino acids. Trimming at V came to 11 bases and at J to 10 bases, leaving 10 bases not matched to a gene. The V gene's germline CDR1 is MNHNS and CDR2 SASEGT. CDR3 nucleotides: TGTGCCGGGGGCTCAGGGGGCAAATCACCCCTCCACTTT. Translated: CAGGSGGKSPLHF.

This clone occurred once. V usage is TRBV7-9 and J usage is TRBJ1-2; 8 positions match TRBD1. This CDR3 is built from 16 residues. Germline-derived CDR1 and CDR2 are SEHNR and FQNEAQ (reference sequence). The ends lost 4 bases at V and 2 bases at J; junction bases unmatched: 9. CDR3 amino acids: CASSSTRTGLNYGYTF. The CDR3 region has the DNA TGTGCCAGCAGCTCTACGAGGACAGGGCTAAACTATGGCTACACCTTC.

As DNA, the CDR3 is TGTGCCAGCAGCTTAGCTAAAGGGTGCCGCCAGCCCCAGCATTTT. Its protein product is CASSLAKGCRQPQHF. V usage is TRBV11-1 and J usage is TRBJ1-5; D uncertain. The CDR3 contains 15 residues. Trimming stripped 0 bases from V and 7 bases from J, with 13 bases between. The germline V gene encodes CDR1 SGHAT and CDR2 FQDESV (reference sequence).

V gene TRBV29-1 combines with J gene TRBJ1-2; no clear D gene. The germline V gene has CDR1 SQVTM and CDR2 ANQGSEA. The V end lost 3 bases, the J end lost 3 bases, and 23 bases lay between the germline ends. The CDR3 has 17 amino acids. The CDR3 reads CSVELPYISARDYGYTF. In nucleotides, the CDR3 is TGCAGCGTTGAGTTGCCCTACATTAGCGCAAGGGACTATGGCTACACCTTC.

The J gene is TRBJ2-2, the V gene TRBV6-5; 8 bases match TRBD2. Unmatched junction bases numbered 8, after V lost 2 bases and J lost 6 bases. Germline V gene data show CDR1 as MNHEY and CDR2 as SVGAGI. The CDR3 has 16 residues. CDR3 in amino acids: CASSYKSGGPSGELFF. The CDR3 DNA is TGTGCCAGCAGTTACAAATCGGGAGGGCCATCCGGGGAGCTGTTTTTT.

This chain links TRBV28 with TRBJ2-7; 7 bases align to TRBD2. Germline V gives CDR1 MDHEN, CDR2 SYDVKM. V gave up 7 bases and J gave up 4 bases; unmatched junction bases: 10. The CDR3 runs to 14 residues. CDR3 DNA sequence: TGTGCCAGCACCCTCCCCGGGGGGAATTACGAGCAGTACTTC. This encodes CASTLPGGNYEQYF.

This clone was recorded only once. The gene calls are TRBV18 and TRBJ1-5; D uncertain. V was pared by 3 bases and J by 3 bases, with 18 bases between. Germline CDR1 KGHSH, CDR2 LQKENI. This CDR3 contains 17 residues. The CDR3 nucleotides are TGTGCCAGCTCACCGAAGACACCCGGGGAAACCAATCAGCCCCAGCATTTT. It is translated as CASSPKTPGETNQPQHF.

The V call is TRBV27, the J call TRBJ2-2; 7 bases align to TRBD2. Germline V gene sequence: CDR1 MNHEY, CDR2 SMNVEV (reference sequence). The J segment lost 3 bases and the V segment lost 6 bases, leaving 10 bases of the junction unmatched. This CDR3 comprises 16 residues. DNA for the CDR3: TGTGCCAGCAGCCCGGACCCTAGCGGATACACCGGGGAGCTGTTTTTT. This encodes CASSPDPSGYTGELFF.

The V and J genes are TRBV7-6 and TRBJ2-3; D unresolved. V was pared by 0 bases and J by 4 bases, with 5 bases between. Germline V gives CDR1 SGHVS, CDR2 FNYEAQ. The CDR3 contains 13 residues. CDR3 nucleotides: TGTGCCAGCAGCTTAGCTGGTCCAGATACGCAGTATTTT. This codes for CASSLAGPDTQYF.